The 21 T cell receptor beta chains below all came from one sample that was sequenced in a study of post-analysis software for immune sequencing data. Included in the TCR beta cDNA libraries were unique molecular identifiers. MiXCR was run by TCRdb on the PCR reads, yielding one entry per CDR3 protein. The sample shows fewer than 550,000 distinct CDR3 sequences, around a third of them seen only once. Which antigens these TCRs recognize remains unknown. General observations from the study: There were about five TRBV segments more frequent in patients than controls, and TRBV5-6, TRBV5-1 and TRBV20-1 were among them.

Sequences were obtained from blood. Receptors originate from a girl aged 2-17 years with multiple sclerosis.

A few counts support this clonotype. The rearrangement joins TRBV9 to TRBJ2-1; 8 nucleotides match TRBD1. The V segment lost 3 bases and the J segment 5 bases; nucleotides outside the gene matches: 7. Germline CDR1 is SGDLS and CDR2 is YYNGEE. This CDR3 has 15 amino acids. The CDR3 is CASSAKTQGDNEQFF. In DNA, the CDR3 is TGTGCCAGCAGCGCGAAAACACAGGGGGACAATGAGCAGTTCTTC.

This clonotype was seen more than once but under ten times. The V call is TRBV7-2, the J call TRBJ2-7; 8 nucleotides match TRBD2. Germline V CDR1 and CDR2: SGHTA, FQGNSA. The V gene end was trimmed by 3 bases and the J gene end by 2 bases; junction bases not matched to a gene: 3. This CDR3 contains 14 residues. CDR3 coding DNA: TGTGCCAGCAGCTTGGGGACTAGTGCCTACGAGCAGTACTTC. This codes for CASSLGTSAYEQYF.

The V gene is TRBV20-1, the J gene TRBJ2-3; D may be TRBD2 (5 bases). Germline values: CDR1 DFQATT, CDR2 SNEGSKA (reference sequence). The CDR3 sequence is 16 residues long. Between the trimmed V and J ends, which lost 0 bases and 1 base, there was a span of 14 bases. The CDR3 DNA reads as TGCAGTGCTAGAGATCCCTCCAGCGGAGGCACAGATACGCAGTATTTT. It translates to CSARDPSSGGTDTQYF.

This clonotype was counted only a few times. The chain recombines TRBV7-6 with TRBJ2-5; TRBD1 aligns across 7 bases. The CDR3 covers 16 residues. Germline-derived CDR1 and CDR2 are SGHVS and FNYEAQ. With 5 bases clipped from V and 5 bases from J, the junction kept 14 bases outside the gene matches. The CDR3 bases are TGTGCCAGCAGCCCCCGGACAAAGGGGGCGCAGGAGACCCAGTACTTC. It specifies CASSPRTKGAQETQYF.

CDR3 bases: TGTGCCAGCAGCCGTCCGAGCTCCTACGAGCAGTACTTC. Protein product: CASSRPSSYEQYF. V and J are TRBV3-1 and TRBJ2-7; D is undetermined. The V gene lost 4 bases and the J gene lost 0 bases, with 7 bases spanning the gap. The length of the CDR3 is 13 residues. Germline V gene data show CDR1 as LGHDT and CDR2 as YNNKEL (reference sequence).

The chain recombines TRBV12-3 or TRBV12-4 with TRBJ1-1, with D possibly being TRBD1 (5 bases). The CDR3 runs 14 residues. V lost 3 bases to trimming and J lost 0 bases, with 8 bases between them. The CDR3 protein is CASSLTELNTEAFF. The DNA of the CDR3 is TGTGCCAGCAGTTTGACAGAATTGAACACTGAAGCTTTCTTT.

This clonotype was detected many times. In DNA form, the CDR3 reads TGCAGCGTTGAAGATCCTAGCGGGGGCCTCCTTCGAAATGAGCAGTTCTTC. Translation: CSVEDPSGGLLRNEQFF. This chain connects TRBV29-1 to TRBJ2-1; 10 nucleotides line up with TRBD2. The CDR3 is 17 amino acids. Trimming at V came to 0 bases and at J to 7 bases, leaving 12 bases not matched to a gene. The germline CDR1 and CDR2 sequences are SQVTM and ANQGSEA.

The rearrangement joins TRBV7-3 to TRBJ1-6; 8 bases are shared with TRBD1. The J segment lost 13 bases and the V segment lost 5 bases, leaving 13 bases of the junction unmatched. The CDR3 runs 15 residues. Germline-derived CDR1 and CDR2 are SGHTA and FQGTGA. CDR3 loop: CASSVTVGQAYPLHF. CDR3 coding DNA: TGTGCCAGCAGCGTTACCGTGGGACAGGCCTATCCCCTCCACTTT. The whole variable domain, filled in from reference TRBV7-3 and TRBJ1-6, reads GAGVSQTPSNKVTEKGKYVELRCDPISGHTALYWYRQSLGQGPEFLIYFQGTGAADDSGLPNDRFFAVRPEGSVSTLKIQRTERGDSAVYLCASSVTVGQAYPLHFGNGTRLTVT.

A few counts support this clonotype. The genes are TRBV3-1 and TRBJ1-1, with unresolved D. The CDR3 runs to 14 residues. Trimming took 0 bases from V and 11 from J, leaving 16 bases between them. Germline loops: CDR1 LGHDT, CDR2 YNNKEL (reference sequence). CDR3 DNA: TGTGCCAGCAGCCAAGAGTTGGGGTCTAGAGGGGCTTTCTTT. Its translation is CASSQELGSRGAFF. The full variable domain, completed using reference TRBV3-1 and TRBJ1-1, is DTAVSQTPKYLVTQMGNDKSIKCEQNLGHDTMYWYKQDSKKFLKIMFSYNNKELIINETVPNRFSPKSPDKAHLNLHINSLELGDSAVYFCASSQELGSRGAFFGQGTRLTVV.

Many counts were recorded for this clonotype. V is TRBV24-1 and J is TRBJ2-1; D possibly corresponds to TRBD2 (6 bases). V lost 4 bases, J lost 7 bases, and 16 bases lay in between. This CDR3 contains 15 residues. CDR1 and CDR2 (germline): KGHDR, SFDVKD. The CDR3 spells CATSESSDFGNEQFF. CDR3 DNA: TGTGCCACCAGTGAGTCTAGCGATTTTGGAAATGAGCAGTTCTTC.

The genes are TRBV20-1 and TRBJ2-1; tentatively, D is TRBD1 or TRBD2 (6 bases each). CDR1 and CDR2 from the germline V gene are DFQATT and SNEGSKA (reference sequence). The CDR3 loop spans 13 amino acids. V gave up 3 bases and J gave up 8 bases, with 14 bases separating them. The DNA for the CDR3 is TGCAGTGCTAGGTTGGGGGGCCTCCATGAGCAGTTCTTC. It specifies CSARLGGLHEQFF.

The J gene is TRBJ2-1, the V gene TRBV4-1, with D unclear. CDR1 and CDR2 (germline): MGHRA, YSYEKL. The germline V and J ends were trimmed by 4 bases and 13 bases, with 11 bases remaining between them. The CDR3 extends over 11 amino acids. The CDR3, as DNA: TGCGCCAGCAGCCTAAAAGAGTCCCAGTTCTTC. Amino acid sequence: CASSLKESQFF.

The genes are TRBV20-1 and TRBJ2-7, with no clear D. Germline-derived CDR1 and CDR2 are DFQATT and SNEGSKA (reference sequence). The V end lost 0 bases, the J end lost 0 bases, and 9 bases lay between the germline ends. CDR3 length equals 14 residues. The CDR3 nucleotides read TGCAGTGCTAGAGATTTGAGCGCCTCCTACGAGCAGTACTTC. This codes for CSARDLSASYEQYF.

The chain joins TRBV7-8 to TRBJ2-3; TRBD2 matches at 9 bases. CDR3 length: 16 amino acids. Per germline, CDR1 SGHVS and CDR2 FQNEAQ. With V trimmed by 1 base and J by 5 bases, 7 bases remained unmatched. The CDR3 nucleotides are TGTGCCAGCAGCTTAGTTAGCGGGGGAGGCTTAGATACGCAGTATTTT. It specifies CASSLVSGGGLDTQYF.

A few counts support this clonotype. One end of the junction fails to match germline, which may point to a read error. The V and J genes are TRBV5-1 and TRBJ1-2; possibly TRBD1 for D (6 bases). Germline V gives CDR1 SGHRS, CDR2 YFSETQ. CDR3 length: 13 residues. In DNA, the CDR3 is TGCGCCAGCAGCTCCTGGGGGGCCGATGGCTGCACCTTC. Amino acids: CASSSWGADGCTF.

The chain is built from TRBV2 and TRBJ2-5; 9 bases are shared with TRBD1. This CDR3 is 15 amino acids long. Unmatched junction bases numbered 10, after V lost 6 bases and J lost 5 bases. In germline, CDR1 is SNHLY, CDR2 FYNNEI. CDR3 region: CASSPDRGPGETQYF. CDR3 nucleotides: TGTGCCAGCAGCCCGGACAGGGGACCCGGGGAGACCCAGTACTTC.

The chain is built from TRBV5-1 and TRBJ1-2; perhaps TRBD1 as D (5 bases). The V gene's germline CDR1 is SGHRS and CDR2 YFSETQ. Trimming removed 4 bases at V and 4 bases at J, with 17 bases between. The CDR3 length is 15 residues. The CDR3: CASSPAVRAPYGYTF. The DNA of the CDR3 is TGCGCCAGCAGCCCGGCCGTCAGGGCCCCCTATGGCTACACCTTC.

There are a few counts of this clonotype. The chain combines TRBV10-2 with TRBJ1-2; D is uncertain. Trimming removed 3 bases at V and 8 bases at J, with 7 bases between. Germline V gene data show CDR1 as WSHSY and CDR2 as SAAADI. The CDR3 covers 11 residues. This chain's CDR3 is CASSELRGYTF. CDR3 DNA sequence: TGCGCCAGCAGTGAACTAAGAGGCTACACCTTC.

This clonotype was observed a handful of times. The V call is TRBV12-3 or TRBV12-4, the J call TRBJ2-1, with TRBD2 identical over 7 bases. This CDR3 region has 14 residues. With V trimmed by 6 bases and J by 9 bases, 11 bases remained unmatched. The DNA for the CDR3 is TGTGCCAGCAGCGACCATGGGAGCGGGGTTGAGCAGTTCTTC. It is translated as CASSDHGSGVEQFF.

This chain connects TRBV7-9 to TRBJ2-5; no clear D. The CDR3 has 15 residues. V lost 1 base, J lost 5 bases, and 14 bases lay in between. The germline gives CDR1 SEHNR, CDR2 FQNEAQ (reference sequence). CDR3 DNA: TGTGCCAGCAGCTTAGGGCGGACCGCCCCGGAGACCCAGTACTTC. The encoded protein is CASSLGRTAPETQYF.

This clonotype has a handful of counts. The V and J genes are TRBV20-1 and TRBJ1-2; D unclear. Germline V CDR1 and CDR2: DFQATT, SNEGSKA (reference sequence). The V end was cut by 3 bases, the J end by 1 base, with 9 bases between. This CDR3 has 13 residues. This chain's CDR3 is CSASMIVNYGYTF. CDR3 DNA sequence: TGCAGTGCTAGCATGATCGTTAACTATGGCTACACCTTC.